The 20 T cell receptor beta chains presented below share a single source sample, sequenced in a study of beta chain features in type 1 diabetes. Points from the study as a whole: When Type 1 diabetes patients were examined, their TCRB CDR3s proved moderately but significantly shorter in all four CD4+ subsets.

Expressed TCRB transcripts were sequenced, since all the RNA that had been isolated was reverse transcribed. The protocol was immunoSEQ multiplex PCR, while the TCRdb copy is restricted to in-frame clones and leaves out a portion. The repertoire holds around 160,000 clones, with roughly 60% as singletons. These receptors' targets are unknown. The specimen sequenced was naive CD4+ T cells from blood. These receptors were taken from a young man with type 1 diabetes.

The chain employs TRBV6-5 and TRBJ2-1; TRBD2 matches 7 bases. V was clipped by 2 bases and J by 12 bases; unmatched bases: 10. The CDR3 totals 14 residues. CDR1 and CDR2 from the germline V gene are MNHEY and SVGAGI. CDR3 bases: TGTGCCAGCAGTTACGAGGTAGCGGGTTCACGGCAGTTCTTC. This codes for CASSYEVAGSRQFF.

The V gene is TRBV5-4, the J gene TRBJ2-3; no clear D gene. Germline lookup yields CDR1 SGHNT and CDR2 YYREEE (reference sequence). Trimming shortened V by 0 bases and J by 3 bases, and 8 bases separated the two germline ends. This CDR3 contains 14 residues. The DNA of the CDR3 is TGTGCCAGCAGCTTGGGAGGATCAACAGATACGCAGTATTTT. As protein: CASSLGGSTDTQYF.

The chain links TRBV27 to TRBJ2-7; the D call may be TRBD1 or TRBD2 (5 bases each). The CDR3 runs 13 residues. V lost 3 bases, J lost 9 bases, and 15 bases lay in between. Germline V gene sequence: CDR1 MNHEY, CDR2 SMNVEV (reference sequence). The CDR3 spells CASSFDRDGAQYF. The CDR3 DNA follows: TGTGCCAGCAGTTTTGATCGGGATGGGGCGCAGTACTTC.

The chain combines TRBV21-1 with TRBJ2-7. TRBV21-1 is noted as a pseudogene. The CDR3 is 14 amino acids. The CDR3 protein is CASSKDRGRYEQYF. For the CDR3, the DNA is TGTGCCAGCAGCAAAGATCGGGGCAGATACGAGCAGTACTTC.

V is TRBV7-2 and J is TRBJ2-7; 7 bases agree with TRBD1. J was trimmed by 6 bases and V by 5 bases; bases with no gene match: 10. The CDR3 totals 14 residues. Germline CDR1 is SGHTA and CDR2 is FQGNSA. The CDR3: CASSRRRQGGEQYF. The CDR3 nucleotides read TGTGCCAGCAGCAGGCGACGACAGGGTGGCGAGCAGTACTTC.

This clone was picked up one time. This rearrangement joins TRBV10-3 to TRBJ2-7; D may be TRBD1 (6 bases). Germline lookup yields CDR1 ENHRY and CDR2 SYGVKD. The CDR3 spans 13 residues. V was clipped by 5 bases and J by 3 bases, with 11 bases between them. The CDR3 sequence: CAISPGQIYEQYF. As DNA, the CDR3 is TGTGCCATCAGTCCGGGACAAATCTACGAGCAGTACTTC.

Only a few counts were recorded for this clone. The chain joins TRBV7-2 to TRBJ2-1, with D unresolved. Germline-derived CDR1 and CDR2 are SGHTA and FQGNSA. Trimming left V 5 bases short and J 0 bases short, with 8 bases between. The CDR3 contains 14 residues. CDR3: CASSTRSSYNEQFF. The CDR3 DNA sequence: TGTGCCAGCAGCACGAGGAGCTCCTACAATGAGCAGTTCTTC.

The chain is built from TRBV6-1 and TRBJ2-5; 8 nucleotides agree with TRBD2. After removal of 10 bases from V and 1 base from J, the junction contained 5 bases not matched to a gene. Germline-derived CDR1 and CDR2 are MNHNS and SASEGT. The CDR3 covers 13 residues. The CDR3 region is CATLRGGQETQYF. CDR3 DNA: TGTGCCACCCTACGGGGGGGCCAAGAGACCCAGTACTTC.

J is TRBJ2-4 and V is TRBV4-3; D is ambiguous. CDR3 size: 15 residues. In germline, CDR1 is LGHNA, CDR2 YSLEER. V lost 0 bases and J 9 bases, leaving 15 bases between the germline ends. For the CDR3, the DNA is TGCGCCAGCAGCCAAGAAGGGCCTCCCCGCGGCATTCAGTACTTC. This translates into CASSQEGPPRGIQYF.

There are a few counts of this clone. In nucleotides, the CDR3 is TGTGCCAGCAGCATTATACACAGGGCTTACGAGCAGTACTTC. It encodes CASSIIHRAYEQYF. The chain employs TRBV21-1 and TRBJ2-7; the tabulated D call, TRBD1, remains unverified against the DNA. TRBV21-1 is a pseudogene locus. CDR3 length: 14 amino acids.

This clone turned up a few times. Other DNA sequences in this specimen translate into the identical CDR3. This rearrangement joins TRBV7-2 to TRBJ2-1, with D unresolved. Trimming removed 2 bases at V and 4 bases at J, with 3 bases between. The germline CDR1 and CDR2 sequences are SGHTA and FQGNSA. This CDR3 is built from 12 residues. CDR3 bases: TGTGCCAGCAGCTTAAGGTACAATGAGCAGTTCTTC. It codes for CASSLRYNEQFF.

This rearrangement joins TRBV10-3 to TRBJ2-7, with 9 bases aligning to TRBD1. The CDR3 totals 14 residues. J lost 6 bases, V lost 6 bases, and 9 bases had no gene match. Per the germline V gene, CDR1 is ENHRY and CDR2 is SYGVKD. Here the CDR3 DNA reads TGTGCCATCAGCCCGGGACAGGGTAACGGCGAGCAGTACTTC. Its protein is CAISPGQGNGEQYF.

The CDR3, as DNA: TGTGCCAGCAGTCAACCCGGACTAGCCAAAAACATTCAGTACTTC. Translated: CASSQPGLAKNIQYF. The chain couples TRBV28 to TRBJ2-4; tentative D call: TRBD2 (5 bases). There are 15 residues in the CDR3. The ends were cut back, 5 bases at V and 0 bases at J, with 11 bases in the middle. In germline, CDR1 is MDHEN, CDR2 SYDVKM.

CDR3 residues: CASSQQGYNEQFF. In DNA, the CDR3 is TGCGCCAGCAGCCAACAGGGATACAATGAGCAGTTCTTC. The chain couples TRBV4-3 to TRBJ2-1; TRBD1 might be the D (5 bases). The germline gives CDR1 LGHNA, CDR2 YSLEER. The CDR3 covers 13 residues. Trimming left V 2 bases short and J 4 bases short, with 6 bases between.

This clone showed up just a few times. The chain uses TRBV30 and TRBJ2-5, with D unresolved. Germline CDR1 is GTSNPN and CDR2 is SVGIG (reference sequence). V was clipped by 1 base and J by 11 bases, with 11 bases between them. The CDR3 loop spans 11 amino acids. CDR3 region: CAWSDAQSQYF. The CDR3 DNA is TGTGCCTGGAGTGATGCTCAATCTCAGTACTTC.

The CDR3 sequence: CASSLQGNYGYTF. The CDR3 region has the DNA TGTGCCAGCAGTTTACAGGGCAACTATGGCTACACCTTC. The rearrangement uses TRBV11-2 and TRBJ1-2; possible D gene TRBD1, 6 bases. V lost 6 bases, J lost 2 bases, and 10 bases lay in between. Germline assignment: CDR1 SGHAT and CDR2 FQNNGV. There are 13 residues in the CDR3.

The J gene is TRBJ2-3, the V gene TRBV9, with D hard to call. Between the trimmed V and J ends, which lost 0 bases and 0 bases, there was a span of 8 bases. Germline lookup yields CDR1 SGDLS and CDR2 YYNGEE. The CDR3 is 15 residues long. CDR3 in amino acids: CASSVAIQSTDTQYF. In nucleotides, the CDR3 is TGTGCCAGCAGCGTAGCTATCCAGAGCACAGATACGCAGTATTTT. The full variable domain, in which reference TRBV9 and TRBJ2-3 provide the parts outside the CDR3, is DSGVTQTPKHLITATGQRVTLRCSPRSGDLSVYWYQQSLDQGLQFLIQYYNGEERAKGNILERFSAQQFPDLHSELNLSSLELGDSALYFCASSVAIQSTDTQYFGPGTRLTVL.

The chain combines TRBV21-1 with TRBJ2-7. TRBV21-1 is marked as a pseudogene. The CDR3 is 14 amino acids. CDR3 protein: CASSKAAGSYEQYF. CDR3 nucleotide sequence: TGTGCCAGCAGCAAAGCGGCCGGCTCCTACGAGCAGTACTTC.

This clone was recorded a few times. V and J are TRBV9 and TRBJ1-1; 9 bases map to TRBD1. The CDR3 sequence is 14 residues long. Germline CDR1 and CDR2: SGDLS and YYNGEE. V was pared by 7 bases and J by 0 bases, with 4 bases of the junction left unmatched. This chain's CDR3 is CASARDRVNTEAFF. The CDR3 bases are TGTGCCAGCGCTCGGGACAGGGTGAACACTGAAGCTTTCTTT.

J is TRBJ2-5 and V is TRBV7-9, with TRBD2 identical over 10 bases. CDR3 length equals 17 residues. Germline V CDR1 and CDR2: SEHNR, FQNEAQ (reference sequence). V trimming: 5 bases; J trimming: 1 base; junction bases outside the gene matches: 10. CDR3 nucleotides: TGTGCCAGCAGCCCCTCAACTAGCGGGGCCCTCCAAGAGACCCAGTACTTC. Translated, it gives CASSPSTSGALQETQYF.